This T cell receptor (beta chain) was sequenced for a study of human T cells and chemical hapten exposure (dated by TCRdb to about 2021). Regarding the complete study: For sensitization, 2% DPC in acetone was applied to an approximately 2 cm by approximately 2 cm area of upper inner arm skin. Patients additionally received weekly therapeutic DPC doses to the scalp throughout the approximately 25-week study period. Patch testing was performed on the upper back with Finn chambers containing 0.01% DPC, and the patch tests were scored after 6 days according to International Contact Dermatitis Research Group standards. Blood was sampled from patients pre-sensitization (week 0) and at 2, 6 and about 24 weeks after DPC sensitization. Most of the patients in the cohort were female, and the cohort covered alopecia areata with under or over 50% scalp involvement, alopecia totalis and alopecia universalis. The libraries were sequenced as a pool, and the TCR yield per sample differed mostly because of small variations in library volumes within the pool. Some 29 alopecia patients gave blood for TCR sequencing at one to four time points (pre-sensitization, 2, 6 and 24 weeks). Peripheral blood TCR repertoire changes were tracked in vivo in alopecia patients during primary and secondary sensitization to the hapten diphenylcyclopropenone (DPC). The research as a whole found: Because all patients had alopecia, a presumed autoimmune disease, the immune response of the patients might differ from that of healthy individuals. The number of TCRs above 1 in 1000 frequency did not change with DPC sensitization; there was no evidence of global repertoire structure alterations. Repeated subsampling changed both the strength of the expansion versus patch-test correlation and the threshold at which that correlation became significant. Patch test score was positively correlated with the number of PT1 expanded TCRs, with significance at thresholds 8, 16 and 32 but not at 4. Compared with pre-sensitization or healthy control sets, expanded TCRs formed significantly more large CDR3 similarity clusters, which is consistent with antigen-driven responses.

Sample time point, as interpreted from the label and publication: pre-sensitization, week 0. The meaning of the sample's treatment or condition label: therapeutic diphenylcyclopropenone sensitization with weekly scalp DPC. At every patch-test visit, the blood draw took place before the patch test was put on. Eligible patients were aged 18 to 70, diagnosed with alopecia, deemed suitable for DPC therapy, and excluded if pregnant. Total RNA was extracted from unfractionated whole blood collected in Tempus Blood RNA tubes. Libraries came from RACE. Sequencing relied on a NextSeq 500. During library preparation, unique molecular identifiers were attached to individual cDNA molecules so that TCRs could be counted quantitatively and reproducibly. For every blood RNA sample, sequencing covered both the TCR alpha and TCR beta chains. Per the authors' processing: A median of around 100,000 TCRs per sample was observed, with a range of about 20,000 to 690,600. The Decombinator software suite was used to annotate the V, J and CDR3 of the TCR reads. For the PS versus PT1 abundance plots, all samples were subsampled to the same number of TCRs (28,000). Expanded TCRs were defined as absent before sensitization and observed at least eight times at the 2-week time point. The public reads were reprocessed in TCRdb via fastp at Q25 and MiXCR, keeping in-frame beta chains. Rows are combined by CDR3 protein, so each entry shows the most common genes and DNA. The V and J calls and clone size come from TCRdb's table, not from the authors' own analysis. Across this sample there are fewer than 65,000 distinct CDR3 sequences, with 9.4% seen only once. Of the sample, around 15% falls within the top ten clones.

This clonotype was seen many times. Its antigen is currently not known. One base away there is no much larger clone; base qualities are not given. This TCR was recovered from a woman between 40 and 50 years old with alopecia areata. Some clones in this sample may be carry-over from other donors' samples. Material: whole blood, obtained in connection with sensitization to the hapten diphenylcyclopropenone (DPC).

The nucleotides read TGCGCCAGCAGCCGGGGACAGAGCTCCTACAATGAGCAGTTCTTC. Translated, this is CASSRGQSSYNEQFF. Recombination linked TRBV5-1 to TRBJ2-1, and 7 bases in between align with TRBD1. The CDR3 numbers 15 residues from cysteine through phenylalanine. Only the CDR3 region is kept as DNA, spanning 45 bases read in frame from base 1. The germline V end is reduced by 4 bases and the J end by 0 bases; junction bases left unmatched: 4. Sequences SGHRS (CDR1) and YFSETQ (CDR2) are obtained from the germline V gene.